The next 14 T cell receptor beta chains were all read from a single sample in a study of identical twins. TCRdb re-called the 5' RACE reads through MiXCR, storing one row per CDR3 protein. This sample has around 1.7 million distinct CDR3 sequences; roughly 35% occur once, and the top ten carry roughly 0.3%. The sequenced sample was cord blood. These receptors came from a newborn girl in good health.

This chain connects TRBV20-1 to TRBJ1-2, with a weak D call TRBD1 (6 bases). The CDR3 runs to 13 residues. V was trimmed by 5 bases and J by 5 bases, leaving 15 bases between them. Looked up from germline, CDR1 is DFQATT and CDR2 is SNEGSKA (reference sequence). The CDR3 coding sequence is TGCAGTGCTGAACCTTCAGGGGAATATGGCTACACCTTC. This sequence encodes CSAEPSGEYGYTF.

This chain connects TRBV7-9 to TRBJ1-6; 7 bases align to TRBD1. Germline V CDR1 and CDR2: SEHNR, FQNEAQ (reference sequence). This CDR3 region has 15 residues. The junction had 11 bases not matched to a gene; V was cut back by 5 bases and J by 10 bases. CDR3 DNA: TGTGCCAGCAGCCCTGACGAGGGGGCGACCTCACCCCTCCACTTT. Translated: CASSPDEGATSPLHF.

The V and J genes are TRBV29-1 and TRBJ1-1, with 9 bases that match TRBD1. The J segment lost 4 bases and the V segment lost 7 bases, leaving 10 bases of the junction unmatched. This CDR3 contains 14 residues. CDR1 is SQVTM, CDR2 ANQGSEA, per germline. The CDR3 is CSAGTGIYGTEAFF. In DNA form, the CDR3 reads TGCAGCGCCGGGACAGGGATATATGGCACTGAAGCTTTCTTT. The full variable domain, with the rest looked up from reference TRBV29-1 and TRBJ1-1, is SAVISQKPSRDICQRGTSLTIQCQVDSQVTMMFWYRQQPGQSLTLIATANQGSEATYESGFVIDKFPISRPNLTFSTLTVSNMSPEDSSIYLCSAGTGIYGTEAFFGQGTRLTVV.

The V call is TRBV3-1, the J call TRBJ2-7, with TRBD2 matching over 12 bases. The CDR3 is 16 residues long. The V segment lost 4 bases and the J segment 4 bases; nucleotides outside the gene matches: 8. Germline lookup yields CDR1 LGHDT and CDR2 YNNKEL (reference sequence). The CDR3 reads CASSPLGLAGPYEQYF. As DNA, the CDR3 is TGTGCCAGCAGCCCTTTAGGACTAGCGGGACCTTACGAGCAGTACTTC.

The chain carries TRBV7-9 and TRBJ1-1; tentative D call: TRBD1 (5 bases). The ends were cut back, 1 base at V and 4 bases at J, with 13 bases in the middle. The CDR3 covers 15 residues. The germline V gene has CDR1 SEHNR and CDR2 FQNEAQ (reference sequence). The CDR3 protein is CASSLVGARTTEAFF. CDR3 in DNA: TGTGCCAGCAGCTTAGTTGGGGCAAGGACCACTGAAGCTTTCTTT. The variable domain in full, completed from reference TRBV7-9 and TRBJ1-1, reads DTGVSQNPRHKITKRGQNVTFRCDPISEHNRLYWYRQTLGQGPEFLTYFQNEAQLEKSRLLSDRFSAERPKGSFSTLEIQRTEQGDSAMYLCASSLVGARTTEAFFGQGTRLTVV.

The V gene is TRBV28, the J gene TRBJ1-4, with 8 bases matching TRBD1. This CDR3 spans 16 amino acids. The V and J ends lost 6 bases and 8 bases, in that order; junction bases with no gene match: 14. Germline CDR1 MDHEN, CDR2 SYDVKM. DNA of the CDR3: TGTGCCAGCAGCCCCCTTAAGTGGACAGGGCAAGAAAAACTGTTTTTT. Its translation: CASSPLKWTGQEKLFF. The full variable domain, its missing parts supplied by reference TRBV28 and TRBJ1-4, is DVKVTQSSRYLVKRTGEKVFLECVQDMDHENMFWYRQDPGLGLRLIYFSYDVKMKEKGDIPEGYSVSREKKERFSLILESASTNQTSMYLCASSPLKWTGQEKLFFGSGTQLSVL.

The chain employs TRBV15 and TRBJ1-1; 8 bases fit TRBD1. CDR3 length: 14 residues. V lost 5 bases, J lost 3 bases, and 5 bases stayed unmatched. Germline CDR1 reads LNHNV; CDR2 reads YYDKDF (reference sequence). The CDR3 DNA reads TGTGCCACCAGCCTACGGACAGGGTACACTGAAGCTTTCTTT. This codes for CATSLRTGYTEAFF.

The chain combines TRBV20-1 with TRBJ2-5; D might be TRBD2 (5 bases). Germline lookup yields CDR1 DFQATT and CDR2 SNEGSKA (reference sequence). The length of the CDR3 is 13 residues. The V end lost 6 bases, the J end lost 11 bases, and 22 bases lay between the germline ends. DNA of the CDR3: TGCAGTGCCACCGCGGGCCATCGCAATGAGCAGTACTTC. Encoded protein: CSATAGHRNEQYF.

This clonotype has just a few counts. The chain links TRBV27 to TRBJ2-7; D may be TRBD1 (7 bases). CDR3 length: 14 amino acids. Per germline, CDR1 MNHEY and CDR2 SMNVEV (reference sequence). The V end lost 6 bases, the J end lost 5 bases, and 17 bases lay between the germline ends. This CDR3 reads CASRGLDRPNEQYF. In nucleotides, the CDR3 is TGTGCCAGCAGGGGACTGGACAGGCCCAACGAGCAGTACTTC.

This clonotype was detected a few times. The CDR3 here is CASRLKREGPYNEQFF. CDR3 coding DNA: TGTGCCAGCAGATTAAAGCGGGAGGGCCCCTACAATGAGCAGTTCTTC. The chain couples TRBV7-9 to TRBJ2-1, with TRBD2 identical over 10 bases. V was pared by 6 bases and J by 2 bases, with 7 bases of the junction left unmatched. The CDR3 covers 16 residues. In germline, CDR1 is SEHNR, CDR2 FQNEAQ (reference sequence). Full variable domain (remainder filled in from reference TRBV7-9 and TRBJ2-1): DTGVSQNPRHKITKRGQNVTFRCDPISEHNRLYWYRQTLGQGPEFLTYFQNEAQLEKSRLLSDRFSAERPKGSFSTLEIQRTEQGDSAMYLCASRLKREGPYNEQFFGPGTRLTVL.

This clonotype was recorded a few times. This chain joins TRBV7-9 and TRBJ2-7; tentative D call: TRBD2 (7 bases). Trimming removed 3 bases at V and 7 bases at J, with 19 bases between. The CDR3 covers 15 residues. Germline V CDR1 and CDR2: SEHNR, FQNEAQ (reference sequence). The CDR3 region has the DNA TGTGCCAGCAGCTTGGGGGCGGGAGTCTACAATGAGCAGTACTTC. It encodes CASSLGAGVYNEQYF.

The V gene is TRBV5-1, the J gene TRBJ1-1; D gene uncertain. Germline-derived CDR1 and CDR2 are SGHRS and YFSETQ. Trimming left V 0 bases short and J 9 bases short, with 9 bases between. CDR3 size: 12 residues. The CDR3 loop reads CASSLEAVKAFF. The CDR3 DNA is TGCGCCAGCAGCTTGGAGGCAGTTAAAGCTTTCTTT.

This clonotype was seen a handful of times. The CDR3 sequence is CASSFRTINNEQFF. For the CDR3, the DNA is TGTGCCAGCAGTTTCAGGACTATCAACAATGAGCAGTTCTTC. The chain joins TRBV12-3 or TRBV12-4 to TRBJ2-1, with D tentatively TRBD2 (6 bases). The V end lost 3 bases, the J end lost 5 bases, and 11 bases lay between the germline ends. The CDR3 is 14 amino acids.

There are many counts of this clonotype. The chain employs TRBV29-1 and TRBJ2-3; 8 nucleotides line up with TRBD1. Looked up from germline, CDR1 is SQVTM and CDR2 is ANQGSEA. V shed 2 bases and J 2 bases; nucleotides not matched to a gene: 6. The CDR3 loop spans 15 amino acids. The CDR3 loop is CSVESRDRFTDTQYF. The DNA for the CDR3 is TGCAGCGTTGAATCCCGGGACAGGTTCACAGATACGCAGTATTTT.